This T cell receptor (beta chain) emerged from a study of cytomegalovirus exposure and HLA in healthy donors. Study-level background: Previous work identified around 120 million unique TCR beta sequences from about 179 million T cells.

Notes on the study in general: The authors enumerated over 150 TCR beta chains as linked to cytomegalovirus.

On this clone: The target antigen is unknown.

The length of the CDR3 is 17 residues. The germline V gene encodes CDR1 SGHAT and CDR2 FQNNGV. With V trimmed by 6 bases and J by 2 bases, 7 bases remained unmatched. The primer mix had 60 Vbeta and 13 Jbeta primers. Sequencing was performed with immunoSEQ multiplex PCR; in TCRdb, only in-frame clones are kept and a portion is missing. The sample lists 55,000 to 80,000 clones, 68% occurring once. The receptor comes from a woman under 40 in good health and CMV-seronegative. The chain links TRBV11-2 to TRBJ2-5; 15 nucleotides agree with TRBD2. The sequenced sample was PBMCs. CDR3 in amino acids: CASSRTSGGVTQETQYF. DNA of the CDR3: TGTGCCAGCAGTCGGACTAGCGGGGGGGTAACTCAAGAGACCCAGTACTTC. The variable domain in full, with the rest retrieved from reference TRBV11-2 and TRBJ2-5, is EAGVAQSPRYKIIEKRQSVAFWCNPISGHATLYWYQQILGQGPKLLIQFQNNGVVDDSQLPKDRFSAERLKGVDSTLKIQPAKLEDSAVYLCASSRTSGGVTQETQYFGPGTRLLVL.